This T cell receptor (beta chain) was recorded in a study of identical twins (dated by TCRdb to 2016 to 2018). About the study as a whole: The study deep-sequenced TCR alpha and beta repertoires from monozygotic twins, unrelated adults of various ages and cord blood to test whether fetal clonotypes persist. Replicate twin experiments were performed at different times using different library preparation protocols to rule out contamination. Results and caveats for the whole study, not just this receptor: Abundant cord blood beta clonotypes had fewer insertions, young adult naive repertoires showed a similar but weaker trend, and memory repertoires showed no such trend. Out-of-frame TCR alpha sharing in monozygotic twins was systematically underestimated by recombination models, whereas sharing between unrelated individuals was in agreement with the recombination models. Compared with coincidental sharing between unrelated individuals, out-of-frame TCR alpha sequences shared between twins had an excess of sequences with low generation probability. Because the same donors could not be followed over many years, conclusions were based on cross-sectional statistical analysis. A weaker excess of twin sharing was found in beta out-of-frame sequences because the signal-to-noise ratio was lowered by fewer shared sequences. Zero-insertion analyses could be partly confounded by invariant T cells such as MAIT and iNKT, though diverse VJ usage argued against such confounding for most clonotypes.

From the germline V gene, CDR1 is SQVTM and CDR2 is ANQGSEA. V is shortened by 2 bases, J by 15 bases, and the region joining them spans 15 bases. The CDR3 spans 11 residues, from the cysteine through the phenylalanine. Just CDR3 DNA is preserved here, 33 bases in frame from base 1. The library was made by 5' RACE. Sequencing was carried out with an Illumina HiSeq 2000. Template switching added a universal primer binding site, and the final cDNA carried a unique molecular identifier that allowed TCR cDNA molecules to be counted accurately. Specific primers in the conserved constant-segment region were used to synthesize first-strand cDNA for the TCR alpha and beta chains. To control for contamination, every cDNA library carried two barcodes: a SMART-Mk sample barcode plus Illumina barcodes. Two successive PCR steps introduced TruSeq adapter sequences along with Illumina sample barcodes. TCR alpha and beta cDNA libraries were sequenced on the Illumina HiSeq platform with custom primers. The published analysis was carried out like this. MiGEC processed the raw reads to extract unique molecular identifiers, while MiXCR was used to determine the CDR3 positions. For each individual, recombination models were inferred using an EM algorithm with the repgenHMM and IGoR tools. The tcR package in R was used for shared clonotype analysis, with sharing normalized by the product of cloneset sizes. To study raw recombination without the effects of thymic and clonal selection, out-of-frame nonproductive sequences were analyzed. Starting from the raw public reads, TCRdb applied fastp trimming at Q25, assembled clones with MiXCR and retained in-frame beta chains. Identical CDR3 proteins give one entry, which carries the most common genes and DNA. The V and J calls follow TCRdb's processing rather than the paper's. In this sample the table shows roughly 290,000 distinct CDR3 sequences, over 8.5% of which occur a single time. The ten largest clones capture about 7.1% of the sample.

This clonotype was seen repeatedly, ten times or more. The clone's antigen remains unknown. Base qualities are missing; no much larger clone stands one base away. Every donor in the study was a healthy Caucasian. The twin cohort comprised three pairs of female monozygotic twins, all aged roughly 18 to 29 years. Positive isolation kits from Invitrogen were used to isolate the CD4+ and CD8+ T cell populations. The same specimen was also included in a second study, on yellow fever vaccine responses in identical twins. The second publication reports: The authors reported that the T cell response to vaccination in identical twins appeared partly convergent and partly personalized. In the study, vaccine-responding T cell clones were precisely tracked in identical twins.

The clonotype was recovered from a woman between 18 and 29 years old in good health. Sequencing was carried out using CD8+ T cells sorted from blood. Recombination linked TRBV29-1 to TRBJ2-3; confidence is insufficient to name the D gene. The CDR3 protein: CSVEKAGPTYF. The bases are TGCAGCGTTGAAAAGGCAGGCCCCACATATTTT.